This note documents a single T cell receptor (beta chain) sequence. CDR3 length: 15 residues. V trimming: 7 bases; J trimming: 4 bases; junction bases outside the gene matches: 8. In germline, CDR1 is LNHDA, CDR2 SQIVND (reference sequence). Method: immunoSEQ multiplex PCR; TCRdb's copy keeps in-frame clones and lacks some. The sample yields approximately 100,000 clones, approximately 80% seen once. The data stem from a study of blood T cell repertoires in COVID-19. Study background: Some COVID-19 samples were acute and others convalescent; all came from the United States, Italy and Spain.

The source material was peripheral blood. The clonotype originates from a man in his 70s with active or convalescent COVID-19. V usage is TRBV19 and J usage is TRBJ1-3, with 9 bases matching TRBD1. This chain's CDR3 is CASNLLGQGGNTIYF. Written as DNA, the CDR3 is TGTGCCAGTAACCTTCTGGGACAGGGAGGAAACACCATATATTTT. Filled out from reference TRBV19 and TRBJ1-3, the complete variable domain reads DGGITQSPKYLFRKEGQNVTLSCEQNLNHDAMYWYRQDPGQGLRLIYYSQIVNDFQKGDIAEGYSVSREKKESFPLTVTSAQKNPTAFYLCASNLLGQGGNTIYFGEGSWLTVV.